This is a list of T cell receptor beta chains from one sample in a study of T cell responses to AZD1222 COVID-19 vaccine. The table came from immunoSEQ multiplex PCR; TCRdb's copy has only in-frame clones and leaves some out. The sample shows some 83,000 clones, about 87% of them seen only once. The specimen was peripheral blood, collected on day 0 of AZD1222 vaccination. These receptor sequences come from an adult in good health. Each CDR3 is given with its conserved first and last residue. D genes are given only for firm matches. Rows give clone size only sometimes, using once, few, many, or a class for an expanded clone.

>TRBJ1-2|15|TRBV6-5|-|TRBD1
TGTGCCAGCAGACAGGGGGCGTCGACTAACTATGGCTACACCTTC
CASRQGASTNYGYTF
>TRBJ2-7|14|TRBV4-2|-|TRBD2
TGTGCCAGCAGTTATAGTCGCGGGGGCTACGAGCAGTACTTC
CASSYSRGGYEQYF
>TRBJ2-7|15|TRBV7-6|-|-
TGTGCCAGCAGCGCTTCCGGGACGGCTGCCTACGAGCAGTACTTC
CASSASGTAAYEQYF
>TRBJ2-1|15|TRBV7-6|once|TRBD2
TGTGCCAGCAGCTCCAGCGGGGGGGACTACAATGAGCAGTTCTTC
CASSSSGGDYNEQFF
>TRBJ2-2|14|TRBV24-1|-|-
TGTGCCACCAGTGGATCGGAAAACACCGGGGAGCTGTTTTTT
CATSGSENTGELFF
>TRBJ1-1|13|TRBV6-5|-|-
TGTGCCAGCAGTTACGACCCAAACACTGAAGCTTTCTTT
CASSYDPNTEAFF
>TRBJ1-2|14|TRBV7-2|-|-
TGTGCCAGCAGCTTATATGAGATAGCGGGTGGCTACACCTTC
CASSLYEIAGGYTF
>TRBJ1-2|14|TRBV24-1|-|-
TGTGCCACCAGTGATTTGTACAGTAACTATGGCTACACCTTC
CATSDLYSNYGYTF
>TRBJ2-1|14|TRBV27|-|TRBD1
TGTGCCAGCAGTCGGGACAGGCAGTCCAATGAGCAGTTCTTC
CASSRDRQSNEQFF
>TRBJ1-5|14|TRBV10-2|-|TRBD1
TGCGCCAGCAGTCAGGGACAGAGCAATCAGCCCCAGCATTTT
CASSQGQSNQPQHF
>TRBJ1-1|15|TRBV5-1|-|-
TGCGCCAGCAGCTTGATTGGAGGGCTGAACACTGAAGCTTTCTTT
CASSLIGGLNTEAFF
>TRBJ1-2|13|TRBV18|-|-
TGTGCCAGCTCACGGGGGGCAGACTATGGCTACACCTTC
CASSRGADYGYTF
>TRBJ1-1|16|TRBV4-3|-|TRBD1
TGCGCCAGCAGCCAAGGGACAGGGATCTTGAACACTGAAGCTTTCTTT
CASSQGTGILNTEAFF
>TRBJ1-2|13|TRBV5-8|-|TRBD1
TGTGCCAGCAACGACAGGGGGCTAGTAGGCTACACCTTC
CASNDRGLVGYTF
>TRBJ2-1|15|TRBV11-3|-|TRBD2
TGTGCCAGCAGCTTCGGGGGGGTCTCCTACAATGAGCAGTTCTTC
CASSFGGVSYNEQFF
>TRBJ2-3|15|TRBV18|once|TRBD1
TGTGCCAGCTCACCATCGGGACAGAACACAGATACGCAGTATTTT
CASSPSGQNTDTQYF
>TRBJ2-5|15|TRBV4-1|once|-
TGCGCCAGCAGCCAGCCGGGAAGGGCTCAAGAGACCCAGTACTTC
CASSQPGRAQETQYF
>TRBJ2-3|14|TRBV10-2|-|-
TGCGCCAGCCGGGACGGCCAAAGAACAGATACGCAGTATTTT
CASRDGQRTDTQYF
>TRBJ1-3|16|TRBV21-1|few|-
TGTGCCAGCAGCAGCTCAGGGAAAAGCGTTGTAAACACCATATATTTT
CASSSSGKSVVNTIYF
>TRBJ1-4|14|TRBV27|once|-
TGTGCCAGCAGTTTCAATGGACACAATGAAAAACTGTTTTTT
CASSFNGHNEKLFF
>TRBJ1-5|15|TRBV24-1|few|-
TGTGCCACCAGTGATTCCTCCAGCCCGCGCCAGCCCCAGCATTTT
CATSDSSSPRQPQHF
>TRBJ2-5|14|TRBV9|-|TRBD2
TGTGCCAGCAGCCAGACGGGACTAGAGGAGACCCAGTACTTC
CASSQTGLEETQYF
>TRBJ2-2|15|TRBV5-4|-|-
TGTGCCAGCAGCTCGTCTAGTGGTCGCACCGGGGAGCTGTTTTTT
CASSSSSGRTGELFF
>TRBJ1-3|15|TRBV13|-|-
TGTGCCAGCAGCTTAGACGGCAGCTCTGGAAACACCATATATTTT
CASSLDGSSGNTIYF
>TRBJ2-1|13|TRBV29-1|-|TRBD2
TGCAGCTTTACTAGCGGGGGCCCCTCTGAGCAGTTCTTC
CSFTSGGPSEQFF
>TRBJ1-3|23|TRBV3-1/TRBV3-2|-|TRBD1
TGTGCCAGCAGCCAAGATTTCTTATTAGGGGCAGGGGGCTACCGGAGCTCTGGAAACACCATATATTTT
CASSQDFLLGAGGYRSSGNTIYF
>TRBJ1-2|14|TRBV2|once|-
TGTGCCAGCAGTGGGGAGAGGCAGAACTATGGCTACACCTTC
CASSGERQNYGYTF
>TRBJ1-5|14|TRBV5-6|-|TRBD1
TGTGCCAGCAGCCAAGGACAGGGCGGTCAGCCCCAGCATTTT
CASSQGQGGQPQHF
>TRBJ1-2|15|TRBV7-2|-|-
TGTGCCAGCAGGGCGGGGCGGGGGAATGCAAATGGCTACACCTTC
CASRAGRGNANGYTF
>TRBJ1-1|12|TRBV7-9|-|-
TGTGCCAGCAGCTTCGGTAACACTGAAGCTTTCTTT
CASSFGNTEAFF
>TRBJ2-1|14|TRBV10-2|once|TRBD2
TGCGCCAGCATAAGCGGGGGGGCCTTCAATGAGCAGTTCTTC
CASISGGAFNEQFF
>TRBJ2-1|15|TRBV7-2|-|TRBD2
TGTGCCAGCAGCTCGGGGGGGCGCTCGCTGTTTGAGCAGTTCTTC
CASSSGGRSLFEQFF
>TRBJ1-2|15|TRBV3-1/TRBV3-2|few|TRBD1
TGTGCCAGCAGCCACGACAGGGACAGAGACTATGGCTACACCTTC
CASSHDRDRDYGYTF
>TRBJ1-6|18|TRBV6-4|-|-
TGTGCCAGCAGTGGGCCGGCGGTAGGGGGTAGGTTGGATTCACCCCTCCACTTT
CASSGPAVGGRLDSPLHF
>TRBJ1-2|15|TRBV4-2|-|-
TGTGCCAGCAGCCAAGGAGAACAGGGATTTGCTGGCTACACCTTC
CASSQGEQGFAGYTF
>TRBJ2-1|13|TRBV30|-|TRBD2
TGTGCCGGGACTAGCGGGGGGTACAATGAGCAGTTCTTC
CAGTSGGYNEQFF
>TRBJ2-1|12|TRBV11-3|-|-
TGTGCCAGCAGCCCCCTTATGGATGAGCAGTTCTTC
CASSPLMDEQFF
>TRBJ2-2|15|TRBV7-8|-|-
TGTGCCAGCAAACTCGAACTCGCGAACACCGGGGAGCTGTTTTTT
CASKLELANTGELFF
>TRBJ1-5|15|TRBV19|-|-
TGTGCCAGTAGTATTGGGGCAGGGGTCGGTCAGCCCCAGCATTTT
CASSIGAGVGQPQHF
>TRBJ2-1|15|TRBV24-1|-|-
TGTGCCACCAGTGCCCTCGCACGCGACAGCAATGAGCAGTTCTTC
CATSALARDSNEQFF
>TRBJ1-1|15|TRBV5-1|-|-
TGCGCCAGCAGCGCCCAGGCTAATTTGAACACTGAAGCTTTCTTT
CASSAQANLNTEAFF
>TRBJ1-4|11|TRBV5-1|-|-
TGCGCCAGCAGTTTACAGGGAGGGCTGTTTTTT
CASSLQGGLFF
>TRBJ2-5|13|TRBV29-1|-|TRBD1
TGCAGCGTCGTTCCGGGACAGGGTTGGACCCAGTACTTC
CSVVPGQGWTQYF
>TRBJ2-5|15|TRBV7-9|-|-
TGTGCCAGCAGCTTAGGAGGTGGCAGGCAAGAGACCCAGTACTTC
CASSLGGGRQETQYF
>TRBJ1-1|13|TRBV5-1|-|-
TGCGCCAGCAGCTTGGATAAAGTTACTGAAGCTTTCTTT
CASSLDKVTEAFF
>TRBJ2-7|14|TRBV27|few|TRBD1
TGTGCCAGCAGCCCTCAGGGGGCGATAAACGAGCAGTACTTC
CASSPQGAINEQYF
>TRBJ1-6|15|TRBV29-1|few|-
TGCAGCGTCAATATCCTACAGGGAACTGATTCACCCCTCCACTTT
CSVNILQGTDSPLHF
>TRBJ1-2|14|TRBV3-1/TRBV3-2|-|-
TGTGCCAGCAGCCAAGCAGGCAGGAAGGATGGCTACACCTTC
CASSQAGRKDGYTF
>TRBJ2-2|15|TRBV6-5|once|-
TGTGCCAGCAGTTACTATATTTCGAACACCGGGGAGCTGTTTTTT
CASSYYISNTGELFF
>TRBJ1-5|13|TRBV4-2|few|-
TGTGCCAGCAGCCAAGATAGGTATCAGCCCCAGCATTTT
CASSQDRYQPQHF
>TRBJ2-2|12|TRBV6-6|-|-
TGTGCCAGCTTTCTACGGACCGGGGAGCTGTTTTTT
CASFLRTGELFF
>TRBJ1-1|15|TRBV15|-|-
TGTGCCACCAGCAACCAAGCCCCTCCGGAGACTGAAGCTTTCTTT
CATSNQAPPETEAFF
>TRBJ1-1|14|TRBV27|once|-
TGTGCCAGCAGTAAACAGGGAATGAACACTGAAGCTTTCTTT
CASSKQGMNTEAFF
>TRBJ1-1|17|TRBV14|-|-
TGTGCCAGCAGCCGCTATTTCCTCGGCAGAGAGAACACTGAAGCTTTCTTT
CASSRYFLGRENTEAFF
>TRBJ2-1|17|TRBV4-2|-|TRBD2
TGTGCCAGCAGCCATCCACTTCTAGCGGGGGGCTACAATGAGCAGTTCTTC
CASSHPLLAGGYNEQFF
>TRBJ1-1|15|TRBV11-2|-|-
TGTGCCAGCAGCTTAGAGACAGCTTGGAACACTGAAGCTTTCTTT
CASSLETAWNTEAFF